A single sample gave rise to the 7 T cell receptor beta chains below, sequenced in a study of memory CD8 T cells in hepatitis C reinfection. Sample time point: peak reinfection, 3 to 8 weeks after reinfection detection. TCR sequencing was done directly ex vivo on sorted cells, without expansion in vitro. The data were produced by immunoSEQ multiplex PCR, yet TCRdb's version contains in-frame clones alone and is incomplete. The table lists 35,000 to 50,000 clones, 85% to 90% of them singletons. The sample comprised naive CD8+ T cells sorted from blood. Receptors originate from a young man with hepatitis C virus infection.

A few counts support this clone. The chain carries TRBV6-5 and TRBJ1-1; D remains unclear. Germline CDR1 reads MNHEY; CDR2 reads SVGAGI. V dropped 10 bases and J dropped 6 bases, with 12 bases sitting between them. This CDR3 has 11 residues. The CDR3 coding sequence is TGTGCCACTGAGGAGGGCCCTGAAGCTTTCTTT. Protein: CATEEGPEAFF.

The chain employs TRBV28 and TRBJ1-5; the D gene is possibly TRBD1 (6 bases). The CDR3 extends over 15 amino acids. The V end lost 6 bases, the J end lost 5 bases, and 17 bases lay between the germline ends. The germline V gene encodes CDR1 MDHEN and CDR2 SYDVKM. The CDR3 sequence is CASSYDRSPYQPQHF. CDR3 DNA: TGTGCCAGCAGCTACGACAGGTCCCCTTATCAGCCCCAGCATTTT.

The V call is TRBV7-3, the J call TRBJ2-2; TRBD1 might be the D (7 bases). Trimming cost V 5 bases and J 7 bases, with 11 bases left between them. Germline CDR1 is SGHTA and CDR2 is FQGTGA. The CDR3 length is 13 residues. CDR3 amino acids: CASSAGGNGELFF. The CDR3 region has the DNA TGTGCCAGCAGCGCAGGGGGGAACGGGGAGCTGTTTTTT.

This clone occurred once. The chain combines TRBV7-8 with TRBJ2-2, with D unclear. The CDR3 spans 16 residues. The V gene lost 6 bases and the J gene lost 0 bases, with 14 bases spanning the gap. Germline values: CDR1 SGHVS, CDR2 FQNEAQ. The CDR3 sequence: CASSPRLTANTGELFF. CDR3 nucleotides: TGTGCCAGCAGTCCAAGACTGACTGCGAACACCGGGGAGCTGTTTTTT.

The chain has TRBV19 and TRBJ2-5; D remains ambiguous. From germline, CDR1 is LNHDA and CDR2 SQIVND (reference sequence). CDR3 length equals 13 residues. The V and J ends lost 8 bases and 2 bases respectively, with 12 bases between them. The CDR3 DNA is TGTGCCAGTGGTACGATCGGGCAAGAGACCCAGTACTTC. Its translation is CASGTIGQETQYF.

The CDR3, as DNA: TGTGCCAGCAGTCCGGGGACAGGGGGTAATTCACCCCTCCACTTT. Protein: CASSPGTGGNSPLHF. This chain joins TRBV6-5 and TRBJ1-6; 11 bases are shared with TRBD1. Trimming removed 5 bases from V and 6 bases from J; junction bases left unmatched: 3. The CDR3 covers 15 residues. The germline V gene encodes CDR1 MNHEY and CDR2 SVGAGI.

The V call is TRBV20-1, the J call TRBJ1-2; D remains unclear. V lost 3 bases and J lost 6, with 5 bases in between. Germline V gives CDR1 DFQATT, CDR2 SNEGSKA (reference sequence). The CDR3 sequence is 10 residues long. In nucleotides, the CDR3 is TGCAGTGCTAGGGAGGATGGCTACACCTTC. It encodes CSAREDGYTF.